The 11 T cell receptor beta chains below come from one sample, sequenced in a study of blood T cells in healthy people across ages (dated by TCRdb to between 2015 and 2016). Library creation used 5' RACE. The listed sequencing device is Illumina HiSeq 2500. The second PCR ran for about 6 to 11 cycles and used a J-beta primer mix along with a sample-barcoded 5' primer. Using fastp at Q25 and MiXCR, TCRdb reprocessed the public reads and kept productive beta chains. Entries are consolidated by CDR3 protein sequence, retaining the most common genes and DNA. The sample profile shows fewer than 800,000 distinct CDR3 sequences; around 21% of them were found once. The ten largest clones add up to roughly 3.7% of the sample. The sample comprised blood. The receptors derive from a man aged 65-85 years in good health.

This chain joins TRBV20-1 and TRBJ2-3, with 13 bases lining up with TRBD2. Germline assignment: CDR1 DFQATT and CDR2 SNEGSKA (reference sequence). The V segment lost 4 bases and the J segment 2 bases; nucleotides outside the gene matches: 6. The CDR3 length is 16 residues. The CDR3 DNA is TGCAGTGCTACGACCGGGACTAGCGGGGTCACAGATACGCAGTATTTT. Its translation is CSATTGTSGVTDTQYF.

In this sample, this clonotype turned up a few times. CDR3 in amino acids: CSARDGDQETQYF. CDR3 sequence (DNA): TGCAGTGCTAGAGATGGGGACCAAGAGACCCAGTACTTC. The chain carries TRBV20-1 and TRBJ2-5, with D unclear. This CDR3 has 13 amino acids. CDR1 and CDR2 (germline): DFQATT, SNEGSKA (reference sequence). Trimming shortened V by 0 bases and J by 0 bases, and 5 bases separated the two germline ends.

The chain recombines TRBV12-3 or TRBV12-4 with TRBJ2-5; 8 bases are a match to TRBD2. The DNA end favors TRBJ2-1, so the J call may be wrong. This CDR3 has 15 residues. CDR3 residues: CASTPGSGAYNEQFF. Here the CDR3 DNA reads TGTGCCAGCACCCCGGGTAGCGGGGCCTACAATGAGCAGTTCTTC.

This chain connects TRBV20-1 to TRBJ1-1; 9 positions match TRBD1. Germline-derived CDR1 and CDR2 are DFQATT and SNEGSKA (reference sequence). CDR3 length equals 15 residues. Losses at the gene ends were 3 bases for V and 4 bases for J; bases not matched to a gene: 9. The CDR3 sequence: CSARALQGASTEAFF. CDR3 coding DNA: TGCAGTGCTAGGGCTCTACAGGGGGCGAGCACTGAAGCTTTCTTT.

The chain recombines TRBV7-2 with TRBJ2-5; D is unresolved. Germline CDR1 SGHTA, CDR2 FQGNSA. Trimming took off 3 bases at V and 2 bases at J, with 7 bases between the two ends. The CDR3 extends over 13 amino acids. The CDR3 here is CASSFPQQETQYF. The CDR3 nucleotides read TGTGCCAGCAGCTTCCCACAGCAAGAGACCCAGTACTTC. Drawing the rest from reference TRBV7-2 and TRBJ2-5, the complete variable domain is GAGVSQSPSNKVTEKGKDVELRCDPISGHTALYWYRQSLGQGLEFLIYFQGNSAPDKSGLPSDRFSAERTGGSVSTLTIQRTQQEDSAVYLCASSFPQQETQYFGPGTRLLVL.

The rearrangement joins TRBV27 to TRBJ2-7, with a weak D call TRBD1 (6 bases). There are 12 residues in the CDR3. Trimming removed 11 bases from V and 6 bases from J, with 17 bases in between. The germline V gene encodes CDR1 MNHEY and CDR2 SMNVEV (reference sequence). This CDR3 is CAAKGQIGEQYF. Here the CDR3 DNA reads TGTGCCGCAAAGGGACAAATTGGCGAGCAGTACTTC.

This clonotype has just a few counts. The chain couples TRBV6-5 to TRBJ1-2; D gene unclear. V was trimmed by 2 bases and J by 5 bases, leaving 24 bases between them. In germline, CDR1 is MNHEY, CDR2 SVGAGI. The CDR3 length is 18 residues. The CDR3 loop reads CASSYEGMGTREWYGYTF. Here the CDR3 DNA reads TGTGCCAGCAGTTACGAGGGAATGGGTACCCGGGAATGGTATGGCTACACCTTC.

This clonotype was seen more than once but under ten times. The gene calls are TRBV29-1 and TRBJ2-7, with TRBD1 identical over 11 bases. After removal of 6 bases from V and 2 bases from J, the junction contained 9 bases not matched to a gene. The germline gives CDR1 SQVTM, CDR2 ANQGSEA. The CDR3 runs to 15 residues. The CDR3 DNA sequence: TGCAGCGTCGGGACAGGGGGTAATCCTACCTACGAGCAGTACTTC. It yields the protein CSVGTGGNPTYEQYF.

This clonotype was counted between two and nine times. This chain joins TRBV28 and TRBJ2-2, with 7 bases matching TRBD1. Trimming took 3 bases from V and 3 from J; bases not matched to a gene: 10. The germline V gene encodes CDR1 MDHEN and CDR2 SYDVKM. The length of the CDR3 is 17 residues. CDR3 region: CASSFQQGIRYTGELFF. CDR3 coding DNA: TGTGCCAGCAGTTTCCAACAGGGGATACGGTACACCGGGGAGCTGTTTTTT.

A few counts support this clonotype. V usage is TRBV5-1 and J usage is TRBJ2-3; 8 bases line up with TRBD1. Germline lookup yields CDR1 SGHRS and CDR2 YFSETQ. This CDR3 is 15 amino acids long. J lost 5 bases, V lost 4 bases, and 9 bases had no gene match. CDR3 DNA sequence: TGCGCCAGCAGCGAGGGACAGGCCGGGGGAGATACGCAGTATTTT. Protein: CASSEGQAGGDTQYF. Full variable domain (remainder filled in from reference TRBV5-1 and TRBJ2-3): KAGVTQTPRYLIKTRGQQVTLSCSPISGHRSVSWYQQTPGQGLQFLFEYFSETQRNKGNFPGRFSGRQFSNSRSEMNVSTLELGDSALYLCASSEGQAGGDTQYFGPGTRLTVL.

Remarks on this clonotype: An end of the junction does not agree with germline; a read error may underlie this. This chain uses TRBV4-2 with TRBJ2-5, with 10 bases matching TRBD2. CDR1 and CDR2 (germline): LGHNA, YNFKEQ. The CDR3 is 17 residues long. CDR3 sequence: CASSQEVLAGDQGTQYF. The CDR3 DNA reads TGTGCCAGCAGCCAAGAAGTGCTAGCGGGAGATCAAGGGACCCAGTACTTC.